These 23 T cell receptor beta chains came from one sample sequenced in a study of beta chain features in type 1 diabetes. Isolated RNA was reverse transcribed in full, so expressed TCRB transcripts were sequenced. Data came from immunoSEQ multiplex PCR; TCRdb stores just in-frame clones and leaves some out. The sample includes approximately 38,000 clones, over 45% of them seen just once. Specimen: central memory CD4+ T cells from blood. Receptors originate from a woman aged 18-35 years in good health.

This chain uses TRBV9 with TRBJ2-1; 7 bases are shared with TRBD2. J lost 6 bases, V lost 4 bases, and 13 bases had no gene match. Per the germline V gene, CDR1 is SGDLS and CDR2 is YYNGEE. This CDR3 is built from 16 residues. The CDR3 sequence is CASSQPPKGLLNEQFF. The CDR3 nucleotides are TGTGCCAGCAGCCAACCCCCCAAGGGACTACTCAATGAGCAGTTCTTC.

The V and J genes are TRBV5-1 and TRBJ2-1; a weak D match, TRBD1 (5 bases). The germline CDR1 and CDR2 sequences are SGHRS and YFSETQ. Trimming pared 2 bases from V and 7 bases from J, leaving 16 bases between. The CDR3 is 15 residues long. The CDR3 region has the DNA TGCGCCAGCAGCTTTGGTCAGGGAATTTCAAATGAGCAGTTCTTC. Amino acids: CASSFGQGISNEQFF.

This clone has more than one count but fewer than ten. This chain joins TRBV30 and TRBJ2-7, with a tentative D call TRBD1 (5 bases). This CDR3 spans 15 amino acids. The ends were cut back, 4 bases at V and 5 bases at J, with 21 bases in the middle. Germline values: CDR1 GTSNPN, CDR2 SVGIG (reference sequence). CDR3 in amino acids: CAWTNHHLGRDEQYF. In DNA, the CDR3 is TGTGCCTGGACTAACCACCACTTGGGCAGGGACGAGCAGTACTTC. The full variable domain, rest sourced from reference TRBV30 and TRBJ2-7, is SQTIHQWPATLVQPVGSPLSLECTVEGTSNPNLYWYRQAAGRGLQLLFYSVGIGQISSEVPQNLSASRPQDRQFILSSKKLLLSDSGFYLCAWTNHHLGRDEQYFGPGTRLTVT.

The V call is TRBV5-1, the J call TRBJ2-7, with 9 bases identical to TRBD1. J lost 5 bases, V lost 3 bases, and 3 bases had no gene match. Germline assignment: CDR1 SGHRS and CDR2 YFSETQ. The CDR3 extends over 13 amino acids. CDR3 region: CASSSGQGNEQYF. The CDR3 DNA is TGCGCCAGCAGCTCGGGACAGGGTAACGAGCAGTACTTC.

The V and J genes are TRBV6-5 and TRBJ1-3; 7 bases match TRBD1. The CDR3 is made up of 15 amino acids. Germline-derived CDR1 and CDR2 are MNHEY and SVGAGI. J lost 3 bases, V lost 6 bases, and 8 bases had no gene match. In DNA form, the CDR3 reads TGTGCCAGCAGAACCACAGGGGCGGATGGAAACACCATATATTTT. Translated, it gives CASRTTGADGNTIYF.

This clone was found a few times. The V and J genes are TRBV4-2 and TRBJ1-2; D may be TRBD1 (5 bases). Germline assignment: CDR1 LGHNA and CDR2 YNFKEQ. The V gene lost 0 bases and the J gene lost 4 bases, with 12 bases spanning the gap. The CDR3 runs 15 residues. The chain's CDR3 is CASSQDRREPYGYTF. For the CDR3, the DNA is TGTGCCAGCAGCCAAGATCGCAGGGAACCCTATGGCTACACCTTC.

The chain couples TRBV30 to TRBJ1-5; a possible D gene is TRBD1 (5 bases). The CDR3 totals 17 residues. CDR1 and CDR2 (germline): GTSNPN, SVGIG (reference sequence). The V and J ends lost 4 bases and 1 base respectively, with 20 bases between them. The DNA for the CDR3 is TGTGCCTGGAACCTTCCCGGGGGAGAACCGAGCAATCAGCCCCAGCATTTT. It encodes CAWNLPGGEPSNQPQHF.

V is TRBV7-8 and J is TRBJ1-5; possibly TRBD1 for D (6 bases). Trimming pared 4 bases from V and 9 bases from J, leaving 19 bases between. There are 15 residues in the CDR3. The germline V gene encodes CDR1 SGHVS and CDR2 FQNEAQ. The CDR3 DNA reads as TGTGCCAGCAGCTATCGGGACATCGTCAGCGGGCCCCAGCATTTT. This sequence encodes CASSYRDIVSGPQHF.

This clone was recorded a few times. The rearrangement uses TRBV11-2 and TRBJ1-3, with D possibly matching TRBD1 (5 bases). The CDR3 sequence is 17 residues long. CDR1 is SGHAT, CDR2 FQNNGV, per germline. Trimming shortened V by 7 bases and J by 0 bases, and 19 bases separated the two germline ends. CDR3 nucleotide sequence: TGTGCCAGCACCCAGATACGCGGGACTTTCTCTGGAAACACCATATATTTT. Residues: CASTQIRGTFSGNTIYF.

The chain combines TRBV5-4 with TRBJ2-1; possible D gene TRBD2, 5 bases. CDR3 size: 15 residues. Trimming took 4 bases from V and 4 from J, leaving 15 bases between them. Germline lookup yields CDR1 SGHNT and CDR2 YYREEE (reference sequence). Written as DNA, the CDR3 is TGTGCCAGCAGCGAGGGTCGGGCGAGTTACAATGAGCAGTTCTTC. Its translation is CASSEGRASYNEQFF.

The V call is TRBV5-5, the J call TRBJ2-1; 8 positions agree with TRBD2. The CDR3 covers 17 residues. Trimming took 6 bases from V and 9 from J; bases not matched to a gene: 20. Germline V lookup: CDR1 SGHKS, CDR2 YYEKEE (reference sequence). The CDR3 region is CASTPLASSGSLGEQFF. DNA for the CDR3: TGTGCCAGCACCCCACTCGCTTCCAGCGGGAGCCTCGGTGAGCAGTTCTTC. The full variable domain, with the rest looked up from reference TRBV5-5 and TRBJ2-1, is DAGVTQSPTHLIKTRGQQVTLRCSPISGHKSVSWYQQVLGQGPQFIFQYYEKEERGRGNFPDRFSARQFPNYSSELNVNALLLGDSALYLCASTPLASSGSLGEQFFGPGTRLTVL.

This clone was observed a few times. V is TRBV5-1 and J is TRBJ2-1, with a tentative D call TRBD2 (6 bases). CDR3 length: 17 residues. The germline V gene has CDR1 SGHRS and CDR2 YFSETQ. V lost 3 bases to trimming and J lost 0 bases, with 16 bases between them. CDR3 amino acids: CASSSRQLATSYNEQFF. The CDR3 DNA sequence: TGCGCCAGCAGCTCACGACAGCTAGCGACCTCCTACAATGAGCAGTTCTTC.

The rearrangement links TRBV5-5 to TRBJ2-1; 14 positions agree with TRBD2. The CDR3 runs to 17 residues. Germline-derived CDR1 and CDR2 are SGHKS and YYEKEE (reference sequence). V lost 3 bases to trimming and J lost 9 bases; unmatched junction nucleotides: 11. CDR3 sequence reads: CASSSRAGLAGVGEQFF. CDR3 in DNA: TGTGCCAGCAGCTCAAGGGCGGGACTAGCGGGAGTTGGTGAGCAGTTCTTC.

This clone was found a few times. The chain uses TRBV5-4 and TRBJ1-4; D may be TRBD1 (6 bases). Per the germline V gene, CDR1 is SGHNT and CDR2 is YYREEE (reference sequence). The CDR3 covers 14 residues. Trimming left V 4 bases short and J 8 bases short, with 15 bases between. CDR3 nucleotides: TGTGCCAGCAGCCCGGACAGTTCTAGGGAAAAACTGTTTTTT. Protein sequence: CASSPDSSREKLFF.

The chain couples TRBV28 to TRBJ2-3, with a possible D match to TRBD2 (6 bases). The V gene's germline CDR1 is MDHEN and CDR2 SYDVKM. The V and J ends lost 3 bases and 0 bases respectively, with 10 bases between them. CDR3 size: 15 residues. CDR3 nucleotides: TGTGCCAGCAGTTTCGGAGGGTTAAGCACAGATACGCAGTATTTT. Its translation: CASSFGGLSTDTQYF.

This chain joins TRBV18 and TRBJ2-1; a possible D gene is TRBD2 (5 bases). V lost 3 bases, J lost 1 base, and 10 bases lay in between. The CDR3 is 15 residues long. Germline V gene sequence: CDR1 KGHSH, CDR2 LQKENI. The CDR3 sequence is CASSPFGESYNEQFF. As DNA, the CDR3 is TGTGCCAGCTCACCGTTTGGGGAGTCCTACAATGAGCAGTTCTTC.

V is TRBV2 and J is TRBJ1-5; TRBD1 aligns across 11 bases. Germline CDR1 and CDR2: SNHLY and FYNNEI. The CDR3 extends over 14 amino acids. V dropped 6 bases and J dropped 6; count of bases not matched to a gene: 4. The DNA for the CDR3 is TGTGCCAGCAGGGACAGGGGGCTGGTTCAGCCCCAGCATTTT. It translates to CASRDRGLVQPQHF. The full variable domain, in which reference TRBV2 and TRBJ1-5 provide the parts outside the CDR3, is EPEVTQTPSHQVTQMGQEVILRCVPISNHLYFYWYRQILGQKVEFLVSFYNNEISEKSEIFDDQFSVERPDGSNFTLKIRSTKLEDSAMYFCASRDRGLVQPQHFGDGTRLSIL.

The gene calls are TRBV18 and TRBJ2-5; TRBD1 matches 10 bases. J was trimmed by 5 bases and V by 2 bases; bases with no gene match: 2. The germline V gene encodes CDR1 KGHSH and CDR2 LQKENI. The CDR3 is 14 amino acids. Here the CDR3 reads CASSPRDRGETQYF. The CDR3 DNA is TGTGCCAGCTCACCAAGGGACAGGGGTGAGACCCAGTACTTC. Drawing the rest from reference TRBV18 and TRBJ2-5, the complete variable domain is NAGVMQNPRHLVRRRGQEARLRCSPMKGHSHVYWYRQLPEEGLKFMVYLQKENIIDESGMPKERFSAEFPKEGPSILRIQQVVRGDSAAYFCASSPRDRGETQYFGPGTRLLVL.

Regarding this clone: Sequence at one end of the junction differs from germline and may be a read error. The J gene is TRBJ1-1, the V gene TRBV19, with a weak D call TRBD1 (6 bases). CDR1 and CDR2 from the germline V gene are LNHDA and SQIVND (reference sequence). The CDR3 has 16 amino acids. Here the CDR3 reads CASSIPLSRGNAEAFF. In DNA form, the CDR3 reads TGTGCCAGTAGTATCCCTCTCTCGAGGGGGAACGCTGAAGCTTTCTTT.

V usage is TRBV5-1 and J usage is TRBJ2-7; 8 positions agree with TRBD1. In germline, CDR1 is SGHRS, CDR2 YFSETQ. CDR3 length: 15 residues. V gave up 0 bases and J gave up 2 bases; unmatched junction bases: 4. DNA for the CDR3: TGCGCCAGCAGCTTGGAAGGACAGGGTCCCTACGAGCAGTACTTC. Protein sequence: CASSLEGQGPYEQYF.

This clone was detected many times. The gene calls are TRBV25-1 and TRBJ2-7; 7 nucleotides align to TRBD1. The V segment lost 3 bases and the J segment 2 bases; nucleotides outside the gene matches: 7. Germline V gene lookup returns CDR1 MGHDK and CDR2 SYGVNS. This CDR3 comprises 15 residues. The DNA for the CDR3 is TGTGCCAGCAGTGACGCGAACAGGGGTACCTACGAGCAGTACTTC. Its protein is CASSDANRGTYEQYF.

This clone was counted between two and nine times. CDR3 region: CASSKRGGYNEQFF. CDR3 nucleotide sequence: TGTGCCAGCTCGAAGCGGGGGGGTTACAATGAGCAGTTCTTC. This sequence joins TRBV2 and TRBJ2-1; 10 bases agree with TRBD2. Germline CDR1 SNHLY, CDR2 FYNNEI. Trimming removed 8 bases from V and 4 bases from J; junction bases left unmatched: 5. The CDR3 has 14 amino acids.

This chain joins TRBV7-2 and TRBJ1-5; 8 bases fit TRBD1. V lost 5 bases to trimming and J lost 7 bases; unmatched junction nucleotides: 4. CDR3 size: 13 residues. Germline V gene sequence: CDR1 SGHTA, CDR2 FQGNSA. The CDR3 DNA reads as TGTGCCAGCAGCACCCGACAGGGGCAGCCCCAGCATTTT. It yields the protein CASSTRQGQPQHF.